The 23 T cell receptor beta chains in this list originate from one sample, sequenced in a study of T-cell memory formation after mild COVID-19. Each CDR3 protein gets one entry after TCRdb re-called the 5' RACE reads with MiXCR. The profile shows approximately 290,000 distinct CDR3 sequences, under 8.5% of them singletons. The specimen sequenced was PBMCs or a T cell subset sorted from them (not recorded which). The receptors derive from a man between 18 and 29 years old who had mild COVID-19 (a few samples of this study predate the infection). Cell type and time point are not known.

J is TRBJ1-1 and V is TRBV24-1, with unresolved D. Germline V gives CDR1 KGHDR, CDR2 SFDVKD. This CDR3 is built from 12 residues. Trimming removed 4 bases from V and 4 bases from J, with 6 bases in between. DNA of the CDR3: TGTGCCACCAGTGAGGGAGGCACTGAAGCTTTCTTT. Amino acids: CATSEGGTEAFF.

This chain connects TRBV7-3 to TRBJ1-1; D is unresolved. Trimming left V 5 bases short and J 2 bases short, with 9 bases between. The CDR3 is 13 amino acids. CDR1 SGHTA and CDR2 FQGTGA come from the germline V gene. The DNA for the CDR3 is TGTGCCAGCAGCCCTGGCCACAACACTGAAGCTTTCTTT. This gives the protein CASSPGHNTEAFF.

This clonotype was counted a few times. CDR3 sequence: CASRGASTDTQYF. The CDR3 DNA follows: TGTGCCAGCAGGGGGGCTAGCACAGATACGCAGTATTTT. The J gene is TRBJ2-3, the V gene TRBV27; possible D gene TRBD1, 6 bases. Germline V CDR1 and CDR2: MNHEY, SMNVEV (reference sequence). The CDR3 runs to 13 residues. Trimming cost V 6 bases and J 0 bases, with 7 bases left between them.

The chain is built from TRBV4-3 and TRBJ2-1; D gene uncertain. V was cut by 0 bases and J by 12 bases, with 12 bases left in between. In germline, CDR1 is LGHNA, CDR2 YSLEER. The CDR3 spans 13 residues. CDR3 sequence: CASSQDEVARQFF. CDR3 nucleotide sequence: TGCGCCAGCAGCCAAGATGAGGTAGCACGGCAGTTCTTC.

The rearrangement uses TRBV11-3 and TRBJ2-2; D perhaps matches TRBD1 (6 bases). This CDR3 is 14 amino acids long. CDR1 and CDR2 (germline): SGHNT, YENEEA. V was pared by 3 bases and J by 5 bases, with 10 bases between. Written as DNA, the CDR3 is TGTGCCAGCAGCTTCGACAGGTCAACCGGGGAGCTGTTTTTT. Amino acids: CASSFDRSTGELFF.

The chain has TRBV10-3 and TRBJ1-6, with D hard to call. Trimming shortened V by 3 bases and J by 7 bases, and 19 bases separated the two germline ends. The germline gives CDR1 ENHRY, CDR2 SYGVKD. The CDR3 totals 17 residues. CDR3 amino acids: CAISDRFPGEVNSPLHF. The CDR3 nucleotides are TGTGCCATCAGTGATCGGTTTCCTGGGGAGGTAAATTCACCCCTCCACTTT.

This clonotype was recorded a few times. The chain couples TRBV6-5 to TRBJ1-1; a weak D match, TRBD1 (5 bases). Germline V gives CDR1 MNHEY, CDR2 SVGAGI. V lost 5 bases to trimming and J lost 1 base, with 14 bases between them. This CDR3 comprises 15 residues. CDR3 DNA sequence: TGTGCCAGCAGTCCGGCAGCCGGGGCGAACACTGAAGCTTTCTTT. Encoded protein: CASSPAAGANTEAFF.

J is TRBJ2-6 and V is TRBV7-2, with D perhaps matching TRBD1 (7 bases). There are 16 residues in the CDR3. Germline V CDR1 and CDR2: SGHTA, FQGNSA. V lost 7 bases and J 0 bases, leaving 13 bases between the germline ends. The CDR3 DNA is TGTGCCAGCACCCTCAGGGGGGTCTCTGGGGCCAACGTCCTGACTTTC. It specifies CASTLRGVSGANVLTF.

J is TRBJ2-1 and V is TRBV16; the D is unclear. This CDR3 has 15 residues. The germline CDR1 and CDR2 sequences are KGHSY and FQNENV. V was trimmed by 2 bases and J by 3 bases, leaving 11 bases between them. The DNA of the CDR3 is TGTGCCAGCAGCCAAGGCGCTGCTAGCTACAATGAGCAGTTCTTC. Its protein product is CASSQGAASYNEQFF.

This rearrangement joins TRBV7-6 to TRBJ2-2; possible D gene TRBD2, 7 bases. This CDR3 is built from 20 residues. V was shortened by 4 bases and J by 6 bases, with 30 bases between the two germline ends. Germline CDR1 is SGHVS and CDR2 is FNYEAQ. The CDR3 reads CASSSHALHGGLERAGELFF. The CDR3 nucleotides are TGTGCCAGCAGCTCCCACGCCCTCCACGGGGGGCTTGAGAGGGCCGGGGAGCTGTTTTTT.

Only a few counts were recorded for this clonotype. The genes are TRBV10-2 and TRBJ2-3, with D unresolved. The CDR3 consists of 16 residues. Trimming stripped 2 bases from V and 1 base from J, with 13 bases between. Germline lookup yields CDR1 WSHSY and CDR2 SAAADI. The CDR3 nucleotides are TGCGCCAGCAGTGAGCCCATATTTCGGGGCACAGATACGCAGTATTTT. Its protein is CASSEPIFRGTDTQYF.

This clonotype was seen a few times. The V and J genes are TRBV3-1 and TRBJ2-4, with D hard to call. V was clipped by 0 bases and J by 1 base, with 19 bases between them. Looked up from germline, CDR1 is LGHDT and CDR2 is YNNKEL (reference sequence). The CDR3 is 19 residues long. The CDR3 spells CASSQDRSQLLAAKNIQYF. CDR3 DNA sequence: TGTGCCAGCAGCCAAGATCGGAGTCAACTCCTCGCGGCCAAAAACATTCAGTACTTC.

In its sample, this clonotype was seen many times. V usage is TRBV5-1 and J usage is TRBJ2-1; TRBD1 matches 12 bases. The CDR3 loop spans 17 amino acids. V shed 4 bases, J shed 6 bases, and the junction held 11 bases outside the gene matches. Germline CDR1 is SGHRS and CDR2 is YFSETQ. CDR3 DNA sequence: TGCGCCAGCAGCCCTAGGGGGACAGGGGGCCACTCCAATGAGCAGTTCTTC. Translation: CASSPRGTGGHSNEQFF.

The V call is TRBV20-1, the J call TRBJ2-1; perhaps TRBD2 as D (5 bases). V dropped 6 bases and J dropped 0 bases, with 15 bases sitting between them. Germline-derived CDR1 and CDR2 are DFQATT and SNEGSKA (reference sequence). The CDR3 has 15 residues. CDR3 nucleotide sequence: TGCAGTGCAGATAGAGGGTACCGCTCCTACAATGAGCAGTTCTTC. Residues: CSADRGYRSYNEQFF.

This sequence joins TRBV10-3 and TRBJ2-3; 8 positions match TRBD2. The CDR3 contains 14 residues. Germline CDR1 reads ENHRY; CDR2 reads SYGVKD. J lost 7 bases, V lost 8 bases, and 11 bases had no gene match. The CDR3 DNA is TGTGCCATCTCTCAGTCGGGGGGGTACTATACGCAGTATTTT. Its translation: CAISQSGGYYTQYF.

CDR3 DNA: TGTGCCAGCAGCCCCCGGGACAGGGGGGGGAACATTCAGTACTTC. Protein: CASSPRDRGGNIQYF. This sequence joins TRBV13 and TRBJ2-4, with TRBD1 matching 11 bases. In germline, CDR1 is PRHDT, CDR2 FYEKMQ (reference sequence). V shed 5 bases and J 7 bases; nucleotides not matched to a gene: 7. CDR3 size: 15 residues.

This clonotype has more than one count but fewer than ten. The V and J genes are TRBV11-2 and TRBJ2-3; 8 nucleotides match TRBD1. The CDR3 is 16 residues long. CDR1 and CDR2 (germline): SGHAT, FQNNGV. J lost 2 bases, V lost 5 bases, and 9 bases had no gene match. Here the CDR3 DNA reads TGTGCCAGCAGCCTCATGGGGCAGGGGGCCACAGATACGCAGTATTTT. Translation gives CASSLMGQGATDTQYF.

This clonotype was seen at least ten times. The chain carries TRBV5-1 and TRBJ1-1, with D uncertain. The germline CDR1 and CDR2 sequences are SGHRS and YFSETQ. This CDR3 has 14 amino acids. Trimming removed 3 bases at V and 1 base at J, with 10 bases between. The CDR3 loop reads CASSSLTGNTEAFF. Here the CDR3 DNA reads TGCGCCAGCAGCTCTCTCACTGGGAACACTGAAGCTTTCTTT.

This sequence joins TRBV5-1 and TRBJ2-4; D not resolved. Germline V gene lookup returns CDR1 SGHRS and CDR2 YFSETQ. Trimming took 5 bases from V and 0 from J, leaving 6 bases between them. CDR3 length: 13 residues. The CDR3, as DNA: TGCGCCAGCAGTAATTTAGCCAAAAACATTCAGTACTTC. This translates into CASSNLAKNIQYF.

Ten or more counts support this clonotype. This chain joins TRBV10-3 and TRBJ2-3; TRBD1 might be the D (8 bases). The germline V gene encodes CDR1 ENHRY and CDR2 SYGVKD. V was shortened by 11 bases and J by 2 bases, with 20 bases between the two germline ends. This CDR3 comprises 15 residues. The CDR3 loop is CAASAQGGTTDTQYF. The DNA of the CDR3 is TGTGCCGCCAGCGCACAGGGGGGGACCACAGATACGCAGTATTTT.

This clonotype was detected only a few times. The rearrangement joins TRBV6-5 to TRBJ1-1; D gene ambiguous. The CDR3 contains 14 residues. Germline-derived CDR1 and CDR2 are MNHEY and SVGAGI. The V gene lost 2 bases and the J gene lost 4 bases, with 11 bases spanning the gap. The CDR3 DNA sequence: TGTGCCAGCAGTTACGGATGGGCTTTCACTGAAGCTTTCTTT. It encodes CASSYGWAFTEAFF.

The V call is TRBV7-8, the J call TRBJ2-3; 7 bases are a match to TRBD2. With V trimmed by 0 bases and J by 7 bases, 7 bases remained unmatched. Per the germline V gene, CDR1 is SGHVS and CDR2 is FQNEAQ. The CDR3 consists of 15 residues. The CDR3 sequence: CASSLAGREGNTQYF. DNA of the CDR3: TGTGCCAGCAGCTTAGCGGGCAGGGAGGGGAATACGCAGTATTTT.

A few counts support this clonotype. The J gene is TRBJ1-1, the V gene TRBV6-1, with TRBD1 as a possible D gene (5 bases). Germline V gene lookup returns CDR1 MNHNS and CDR2 SASEGT. The germline V and J ends were trimmed by 6 bases and 0 bases, with 17 bases remaining between them. The CDR3 sequence is 16 residues long. CDR3 DNA sequence: TGTGCCAGCAGGGACCGCCTGCAGGGATTGAACACTGAAGCTTTCTTT. Protein product: CASRDRLQGLNTEAFF.